This is a list of T cell receptor beta chains from one sample in a study of patients and donors after allogeneic stem cell transplantation. TCRdb passed the RT-PCR reads through MiXCR, listing each CDR3 protein once. The sample shows approximately 200,000 distinct CDR3 sequences, roughly 15% of them seen only once. Sequencing used blood, either unsorted or a sorted T cell fraction (not recorded which). All receptors come from a human donor who was either an allogeneic HSCT recipient or a stem cell or donor lymphocyte infusion donor (not recorded which). It is not recorded whose cells these are; they may come from a transplant donor. CDR3s include the opening cysteine and the closing phenylalanine or tryptophan. The D gene is left open where the match is weak. The size field is filled for only some rows; it gives once, few, many or a size class.

D | size | length | J | V | DNA | CDR3
NA | few | 16 | TRBJ1-2 | TRBV7-8 | TGTGCCAGCAGCTTATCGGGCAGGGCGCAAAGAGGAGGCTACACCTTC | CASSLSGRAQRGGYTF
NA | NA | 15 | TRBJ1-5 | TRBV12-3/TRBV12-4 | TGTGCCAGCAGTTTAAACTCTCGGGGCAATCAGCCCCAGCATTTT | CASSLNSRGNQPQHF
TRBD1 | NA | 16 | TRBJ1-1 | TRBV11-2 | TGTGCCAGCAGCTTGGGACAGGGTAAAATGAACACTGAAGCTTTCTTT | CASSLGQGKMNTEAFF
TRBD1 | few | 16 | TRBJ1-2 | TRBV4-1 | TGCGCCAGCAGCCAAGATTTTTCGGGGACAGGGAACGGCTACACCTTC | CASSQDFSGTGNGYTF
TRBD2 | few | 16 | TRBJ2-1 | TRBV5-4 | TGTGCCAGCAGCGTTTCCGGGAGGGCCGCCTACAATGAGCAGTTCTTC | CASSVSGRAAYNEQFF
TRBD1 | many | 14 | TRBJ2-1 | TRBV20-1 | TGCAGTGCTCAGGGACAGGGGGACTACAATGAGCAGTTCTTC | CSAQGQGDYNEQFF
NA | few | 14 | TRBJ2-5 | TRBV6-2/TRBV6-3 | TGTGCCAGCAGCTCTCCCCGGAGGGTCGAGACCCAGTACTTC | CASSSPRRVETQYF
NA | NA | 16 | TRBJ2-1 | TRBV5-6 | TGTGCCAGCAGCGCACCACTAGGGGGTGACCACAATGAGCAGTTCTTC | CASSAPLGGDHNEQFF
TRBD1 | few | 16 | TRBJ1-3 | TRBV7-9 | TGTGCCAGCAGCCTCCGGGGACAGGGATCTGGAAACACCATATATTTT | CASSLRGQGSGNTIYF
TRBD1 | NA | 15 | TRBJ2-5 | TRBV5-5 | TGTGCCAGCAGCTTTCAGGGGGAATCAGGGGAGACCCAGTACTTC | CASSFQGESGETQYF
TRBD1 | many | 16 | TRBJ1-1 | TRBV2 | TGTGCCAGCAGTGAGGGAGGGGGCGTGGGAAACACTGAAGCTTTCTTT | CASSEGGGVGNTEAFF
NA | NA | 14 | TRBJ2-5 | TRBV7-3 | TGTGCCAGCAGCTTAACCTCACTTCAAGAGACCCAGTACTTC | CASSLTSLQETQYF
NA | NA | 14 | TRBJ1-2 | TRBV6-1 | TGTGCCAGCAGTCCCTCGGGGGGCAACTATGGCTACACCTTC | CASSPSGGNYGYTF
NA | few | 14 | TRBJ2-3 | TRBV20-1 | TGCAGTGCTATTCGGGGGTCCTGGGGAGATACGCAGTATTTT | CSAIRGSWGDTQYF
TRBD1 | many | 16 | TRBJ2-7 | TRBV7-2 | TGTGCCAGCAGCTTAGGATGGACAGGGGGCGCGTACGAGCAGTACTTC | CASSLGWTGGAYEQYF
NA | NA | 16 | TRBJ1-4 | TRBV6-1 | TGTGCCAGCAGCTCGGGGGAGGGCGCAACTAATGAAAAACTGTTTTTT | CASSSGEGATNEKLFF
TRBD1 | few | 13 | TRBJ1-2 | TRBV7-9 | TGTGCCAGCAGCCTTGGACAGGTCTATGGCTACACCTTC | CASSLGQVYGYTF
NA | NA | 15 | TRBJ1-5 | TRBV21-1 | TGTGCCAGTTCTCCGGCCCGCAGAGAAGGTCAGCCCCAGCATTTT | CASSPARREGQPQHF
NA | few | 14 | TRBJ2-1 | TRBV4-2 | TGTGCCAGCAGCCAAGAAGGTTCTCGGAATGAGCAGTTCTTC | CASSQEGSRNEQFF
NA | NA | 14 | TRBJ1-1 | TRBV18 | TGTGCCAGCTCACCACAGGCGTTGAACACTGAAGCTTTCTTT | CASSPQALNTEAFF
NA | many | 16 | TRBJ1-4 | TRBV3-1 | TGTGCCAGCAGCCAAGATAGACAGACGGGCGGTGAAAAACTGTTTTTT | CASSQDRQTGGEKLFF
NA | NA | 13 | TRBJ2-7 | TRBV9 | TGTGCCAGCAGCACCGCGGACGACTACGAGCAGTACTTC | CASSTADDYEQYF
NA | NA | 14 | TRBJ2-5 | TRBV5-1 | TGCGCCAGCAGCCACGAGGCAGGGTGGGAGACCCAGTACTTC | CASSHEAGWETQYF
NA | many | 14 | TRBJ2-5 | TRBV2 | TGTGCCAGCAGTTTACTAGCTGTCCAAGAGACCCAGTACTTC | CASSLLAVQETQYF
TRBD2 | many | 18 | TRBJ2-3 | TRBV7-8 | TGTGCCAGCAGCTTAAGGGGACTAGCGGGAGGGCCCACAGATACGCAGTATTTT | CASSLRGLAGGPTDTQYF
NA | NA | 12 | TRBJ2-2 | TRBV5-6 | TGTGCCAGCAGCTTGATTAACGGGGAGCTGTTTTTT | CASSLINGELFF
NA | NA | 14 | TRBJ1-4 | TRBV7-9 | TGTGCCAGCAGCTTTAGCCAGAGCATCTTGGAACTGTTTTTT | CASSFSQSILELFF
NA | NA | 15 | TRBJ2-3 | TRBV6-5 | TGTGCCAGCAGTTTCTTACCATTAGAGACAGATACGCAGTATTTT | CASSFLPLETDTQYF
NA | few | 13 | TRBJ1-2 | TRBV20-1 | TGCAGTGCCCCGAGGGGGAGGCGAGATGGCTACACCTTC | CSAPRGRRDGYTF
NA | NA | 18 | TRBJ2-5 | TRBV4-2 | TGTGCCAGCAGCCAAGGCAGGTCGGCACTCCGGGAGTCGGAGACCCAGTACTTC | CASSQGRSALRESETQYF
NA | NA | 14 | TRBJ1-4 | TRBV18 | TGTGCCAGCTCAGCCAGGGAAGCGAATGAAAAACTGTTTTTT | CASSAREANEKLFF
NA | many | 15 | TRBJ1-4 | TRBV4-3 | TGCGCCAGCAGCCAAGGGCAGGGGCCGAATGAAAAACTGTTTTTT | CASSQGQGPNEKLFF
NA | few | 18 | TRBJ1-1 | TRBV11-2 | TGTGCCAGCAGCTCGAAATTAATAAGGGGCGCATCGGACACTGAAGCTTTCTTT | CASSSKLIRGASDTEAFF
NA | many | 12 | TRBJ1-6 | TRBV20-1 | TGCAGTGCCGCATCTTATAATTCACCCCTCCACTTT | CSAASYNSPLHF
TRBD2 | NA | 17 | TRBJ2-3 | TRBV5-1 | TGCGCCAGCAGCCCCCGGACTAGCGGGATTGGCACAGATACGCAGTATTTT | CASSPRTSGIGTDTQYF
NA | few | 12 | TRBJ1-6 | TRBV12-3/TRBV12-4 | TGTGCCAGCAGGCTGGCGGGTTCACCCCTCCACTTT | CASRLAGSPLHF
TRBD1 | NA | 13 | TRBJ2-7 | TRBV20-1 | TGCAGTGCAGAAGGGACAGGGGGGGGGGAGCAGTACTTC | CSAEGTGGGEQYF
NA | few | 13 | TRBJ2-3 | TRBV12-3/TRBV12-4 | TGTGCCAACAGCCGAGGGCCTGGTTATGTGCAGTATTTT | CANSRGPGYVQYF
TRBD1 | NA | 13 | TRBJ2-7 | TRBV5-1 | TGCGCCAGCGGACGGGACAGGGGTTACGAGCAGTACTTC | CASGRDRGYEQYF
TRBD1 | NA | 15 | TRBJ1-2 | TRBV7-9 | TGTGCCAGCAGCCATATTGCCGGGACAGGGGGTGGCTACACCTTC | CASSHIAGTGGGYTF
NA | NA | 16 | TRBJ1-1 | TRBV6-5 | TGTGCCAGCAGTTCTCAAACTCAACTAATGAACACTGAAGCTTTCTTT | CASSSQTQLMNTEAFF
NA | NA | 13 | TRBJ1-6 | TRBV7-6 | TGTGCCAGCAGCTTGAATAGGGAATCACCCCTCCACTTT | CASSLNRESPLHF
NA | few | 17 | TRBJ2-6 | TRBV5-1 | TGCGCCAGCAGCTTGGTGTTGGTGAGTGCTGGGGCCAACGTCCTGACTTTC | CASSLVLVSAGANVLTF
TRBD1 | NA | 14 | TRBJ2-5 | TRBV24-1 | TGTGCCACCAGAGATACAGGGGGGAAAGAGACCCAGTACTTC | CATRDTGGKETQYF
NA | many | 14 | TRBJ2-3 | TRBV15 | TGTGCCACCACCTCGAAAGGGGCCCGAGATACGCAGTATTTT | CATTSKGARDTQYF
NA | NA | 15 | TRBJ2-3 | TRBV5-1 | TGCGCCAGCAGTAGGGACTCTAGCCCCCCAGATACGCAGTATTTT | CASSRDSSPPDTQYF
TRBD2 | many | 15 | TRBJ2-4 | TRBV2 | TGTGCCGCGGGCCCTAGCGGGAGGTCCAAAAACATTCAGTACTTC | CAAGPSGRSKNIQYF
NA | few | 15 | TRBJ2-3 | TRBV19 | TGTGCCAGTAGTCCCGAGGGGGGGAGCACAGATACGCAGTATTTT | CASSPEGGSTDTQYF
TRBD2 | few | 14 | TRBJ2-7 | TRBV20-1 | TGCAGTGCTAAAATTAGCGGGAAGCCCTACGAGCAGTACTTC | CSAKISGKPYEQYF
TRBD1 | many | 17 | TRBJ2-3 | TRBV20-1 | TGCAGTGCTAGAGCTCGACAGGGGGCGCGTGGCACAGATACGCAGTATTTT | CSARARQGARGTDTQYF
TRBD2 | few | 15 | TRBJ2-7 | TRBV20-1 | TGCAGTGCGGACGGCCAGGGAGGGGCCCCCTACGAGCAGTACTTC | CSADGQGGAPYEQYF
NA | many | 13 | TRBJ1-1 | TRBV15 | TGTGCCACCAGCAGAAAAACTGATACTGAAGCTTTCTTT | CATSRKTDTEAFF
NA | few | 13 | TRBJ1-2 | TRBV20-1 | TGCAGTGCTAGAGCCGGGGGGGGGATCGGCTACACCTTC | CSARAGGGIGYTF
NA | NA | 13 | TRBJ2-7 | TRBV6-1 | TGTGCCAGCAGTGCGGGACACAACTACGAGCAGTACTTC | CASSAGHNYEQYF
NA | NA | 12 | TRBJ2-7 | TRBV20-1 | TGCAGTGCTAAGAAACGGAACTACGAGCAGTACTTC | CSAKKRNYEQYF
NA | few | 12 | TRBJ1-2 | TRBV7-2 | TGTGCCAGCAGCTTGGGCGGAATTGGCTACACCTTC | CASSLGGIGYTF
TRBD1 | many | 14 | TRBJ1-2 | TRBV29-1 | TGCAGCGTCTTGAGGCGGGGGCAGGGGGCGGGCTACACCTTC | CSVLRRGQGAGYTF